This record concerns one TCR beta chain sequence. Its target is not known. In germline, CDR1 is SEHNR, CDR2 FQNEAQ (reference sequence). The CDR3 has 18 residues. The data were obtained in a study of blood T cells in healthy people across ages. The study's findings and limits: Among long-lived donors, naive CD4+ cells were more numerous and diversity higher than in aged donors.

Alongside a J-beta primer mix, a sample-barcoded 5' primer served in a second PCR lasting about 7 to 11 cycles. TCRdb re-called the 5' RACE reads through MiXCR, storing one row per CDR3 protein. In the table there are hundreds of thousands of distinct CDR3 sequences, around 62% of which are singletons. The sample taken for sequencing was blood. This chain joins TRBV7-9 and TRBJ2-7, with TRBD1 matching over 7 bases. The DNA matches TRBJ2-1 better at its end, which makes the J call doubtful. This receptor was taken from a man younger than 40 in good health. CDR3 loop: CASSLTIRTGVLGNEQFF. CDR3 nucleotides: TGTGCCAGCAGCTTAACGATTCGGACAGGAGTATTAGGGAATGAGCAGTTCTTC.